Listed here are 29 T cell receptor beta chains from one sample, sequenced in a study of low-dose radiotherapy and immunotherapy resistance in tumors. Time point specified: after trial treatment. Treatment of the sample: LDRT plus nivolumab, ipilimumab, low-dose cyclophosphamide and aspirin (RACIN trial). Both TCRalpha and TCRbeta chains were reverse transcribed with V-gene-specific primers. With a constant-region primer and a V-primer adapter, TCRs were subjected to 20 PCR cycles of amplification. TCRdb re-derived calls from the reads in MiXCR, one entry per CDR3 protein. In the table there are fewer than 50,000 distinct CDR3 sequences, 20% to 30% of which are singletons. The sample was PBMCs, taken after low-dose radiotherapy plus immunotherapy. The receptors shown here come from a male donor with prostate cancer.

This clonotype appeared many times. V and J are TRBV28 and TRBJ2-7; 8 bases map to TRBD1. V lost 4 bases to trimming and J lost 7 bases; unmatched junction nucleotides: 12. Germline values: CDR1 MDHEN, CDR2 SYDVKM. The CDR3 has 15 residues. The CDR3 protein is CASSSWGQGAREQYF. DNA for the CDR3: TGTGCCAGCAGTTCATGGGGGCAGGGGGCGCGGGAGCAGTACTTC.

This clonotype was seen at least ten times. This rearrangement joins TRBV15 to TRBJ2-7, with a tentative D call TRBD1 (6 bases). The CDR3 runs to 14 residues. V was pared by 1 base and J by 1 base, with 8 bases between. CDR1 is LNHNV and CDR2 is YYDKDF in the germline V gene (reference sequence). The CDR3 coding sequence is TGTGCCACCAGCAGAGGGGACACATCCTACGAGCAGTACTTC. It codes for CATSRGDTSYEQYF.

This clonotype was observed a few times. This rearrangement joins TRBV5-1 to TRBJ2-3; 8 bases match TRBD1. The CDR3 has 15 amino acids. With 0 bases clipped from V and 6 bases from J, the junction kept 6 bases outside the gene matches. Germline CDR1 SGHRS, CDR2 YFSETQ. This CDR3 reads CASSLGDRPGDTQYF. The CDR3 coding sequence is TGCGCCAGCAGCTTGGGGGACAGGCCTGGGGATACGCAGTATTTT. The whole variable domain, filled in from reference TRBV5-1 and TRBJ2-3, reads KAGVTQTPRYLIKTRGQQVTLSCSPISGHRSVSWYQQTPGQGLQFLFEYFSETQRNKGNFPGRFSGRQFSNSRSEMNVSTLELGDSALYLCASSLGDRPGDTQYFGPGTRLTVL.

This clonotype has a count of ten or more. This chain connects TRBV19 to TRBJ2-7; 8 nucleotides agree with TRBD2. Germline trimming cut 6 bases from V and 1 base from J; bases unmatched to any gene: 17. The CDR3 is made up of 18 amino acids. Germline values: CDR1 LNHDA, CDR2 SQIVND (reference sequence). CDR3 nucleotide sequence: TGTGCCAGTAGCCTTTTGGGTAGCGGGATGGGGTCGTCCTACGAGCAGTACTTC. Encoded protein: CASSLLGSGMGSSYEQYF.

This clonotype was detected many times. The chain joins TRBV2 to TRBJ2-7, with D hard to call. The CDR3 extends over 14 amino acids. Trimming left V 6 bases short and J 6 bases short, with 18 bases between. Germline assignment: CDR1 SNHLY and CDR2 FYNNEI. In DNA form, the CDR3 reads TGTGCCAGCAGAGCCCTGACTGCCCGATTCGAGCAGTACTTC. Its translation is CASRALTARFEQYF.

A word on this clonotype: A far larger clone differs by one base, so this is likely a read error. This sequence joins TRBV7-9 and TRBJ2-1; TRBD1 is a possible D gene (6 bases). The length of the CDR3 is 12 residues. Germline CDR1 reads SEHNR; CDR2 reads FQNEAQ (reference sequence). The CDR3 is CASRNRDNEQFF. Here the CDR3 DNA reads TGCGCCAGCAGGAACAGGGACAATGAGCAGTTCTTC.

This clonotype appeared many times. The CDR3 protein is CATSDRDPGKYNEQFF. The CDR3 DNA is TGTGCCACCAGTGACCGGGACCCGGGGAAGTACAATGAGCAGTTCTTC. This chain joins TRBV24-1 and TRBJ2-1, with D perhaps being TRBD1 or TRBD2 (5 bases each). CDR1 and CDR2 (germline): KGHDR, SFDVKD. The CDR3 extends over 16 amino acids. V lost 4 bases, J lost 4 bases, and 16 bases lay in between.

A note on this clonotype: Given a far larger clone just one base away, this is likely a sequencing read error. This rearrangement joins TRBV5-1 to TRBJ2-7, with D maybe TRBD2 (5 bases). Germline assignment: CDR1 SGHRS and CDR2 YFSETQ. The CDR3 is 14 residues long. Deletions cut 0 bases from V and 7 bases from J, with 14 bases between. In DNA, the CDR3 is TGCGCCAGCAGCTTGGGGCGGGTATACAATGAGCAGTACTTC. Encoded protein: CASSLGRVYNEQYF.

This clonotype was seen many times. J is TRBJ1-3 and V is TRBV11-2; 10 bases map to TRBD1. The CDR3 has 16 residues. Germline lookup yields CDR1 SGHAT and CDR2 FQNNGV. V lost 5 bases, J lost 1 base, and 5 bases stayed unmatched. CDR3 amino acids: CASSLSGQGSGNTIYF. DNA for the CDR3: TGTGCCAGCAGCCTCTCGGGACAGGGGTCTGGAAACACCATATATTTT.

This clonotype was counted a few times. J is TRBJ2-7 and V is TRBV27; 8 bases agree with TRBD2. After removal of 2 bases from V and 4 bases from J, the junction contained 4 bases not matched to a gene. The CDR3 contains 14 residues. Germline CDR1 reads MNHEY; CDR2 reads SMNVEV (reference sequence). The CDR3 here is CASSLAGTSYEQYF. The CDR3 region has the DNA TGTGCCAGCAGTTTAGCCGGGACTAGTTACGAGCAGTACTTC.

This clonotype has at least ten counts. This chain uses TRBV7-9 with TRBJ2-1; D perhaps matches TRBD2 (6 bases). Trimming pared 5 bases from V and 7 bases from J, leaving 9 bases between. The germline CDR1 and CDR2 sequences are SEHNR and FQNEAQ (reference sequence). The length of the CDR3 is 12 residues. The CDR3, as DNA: TGTGCCAGCAGCCGCCGGGGGAATGAGCAGTTCTTC. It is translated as CASSRRGNEQFF. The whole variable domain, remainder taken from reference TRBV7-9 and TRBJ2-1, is DTGVSQNPRHKITKRGQNVTFRCDPISEHNRLYWYRQTLGQGPEFLTYFQNEAQLEKSRLLSDRFSAERPKGSFSTLEIQRTEQGDSAMYLCASSRRGNEQFFGPGTRLTVL.

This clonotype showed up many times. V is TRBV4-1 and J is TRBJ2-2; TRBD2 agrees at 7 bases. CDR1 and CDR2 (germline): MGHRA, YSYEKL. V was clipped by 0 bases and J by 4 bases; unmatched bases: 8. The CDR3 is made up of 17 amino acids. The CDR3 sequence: CASSQERAGVLTGELFF. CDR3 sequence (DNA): TGCGCCAGCAGCCAAGAACGCGCGGGAGTTCTCACCGGGGAGCTGTTTTTT.

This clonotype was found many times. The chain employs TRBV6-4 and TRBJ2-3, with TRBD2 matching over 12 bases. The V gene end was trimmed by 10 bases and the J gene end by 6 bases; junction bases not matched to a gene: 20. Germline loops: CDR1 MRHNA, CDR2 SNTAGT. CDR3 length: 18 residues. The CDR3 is CANCETSGGSPYLDTQYF. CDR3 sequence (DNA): TGTGCCAACTGCGAAACTAGCGGGGGGAGCCCTTACCTGGATACGCAGTATTTT.

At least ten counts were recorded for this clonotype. The CDR3 DNA sequence: TGTGCCAGCAGTGTTATGGACACGAACACCGGGGAGCTGTTTTTT. It is translated as CASSVMDTNTGELFF. The chain employs TRBV6-1 and TRBJ2-2, with D perhaps TRBD1 (5 bases). Germline V gene sequence: CDR1 MNHNS, CDR2 SASEGT. V was cut by 4 bases and J by 0 bases, with 9 bases left in between. This CDR3 is 15 amino acids long.

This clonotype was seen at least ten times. The DNA for the CDR3 is TGTGCCAGCAGTCCCGAAGCTACTGGGGCAGGGTACTATGGCTACACCTTC. Its translation is CASSPEATGAGYYGYTF. The V call is TRBV27, the J call TRBJ1-2, with D perhaps TRBD1 (5 bases). This CDR3 spans 17 amino acids. V was trimmed by 5 bases and J by 3 bases, leaving 22 bases between them. Germline V gene lookup returns CDR1 MNHEY and CDR2 SMNVEV (reference sequence).

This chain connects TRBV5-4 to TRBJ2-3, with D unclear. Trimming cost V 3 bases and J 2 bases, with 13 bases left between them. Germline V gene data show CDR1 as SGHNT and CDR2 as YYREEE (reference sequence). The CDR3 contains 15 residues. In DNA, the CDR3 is TGTGCCAGCAGCTCCTCAAGTACTTCCACAGATACGCAGTATTTT. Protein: CASSSSSTSTDTQYF.

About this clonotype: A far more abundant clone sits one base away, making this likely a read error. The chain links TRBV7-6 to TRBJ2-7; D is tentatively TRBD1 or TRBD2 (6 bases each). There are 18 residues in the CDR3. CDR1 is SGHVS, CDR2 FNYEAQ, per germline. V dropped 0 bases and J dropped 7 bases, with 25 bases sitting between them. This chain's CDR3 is CASSLAGGLGPNYNEQYF. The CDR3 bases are TGTGCCAGCAGCTTAGCGGGGGGCCTTGGCCCCAATTACAATGAGCAGTACTTC.

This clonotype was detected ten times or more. The CDR3 nucleotides are TGTGCCTCGAGCCCCAGCTGGGGGGCCTACGAGCAGTACTTC. Translation: CASSPSWGAYEQYF. The chain has TRBV11-2 and TRBJ2-7; D is possibly TRBD2 (6 bases). Between the trimmed V and J ends, which lost 11 bases and 2 bases, there was a span of 19 bases. This CDR3 has 14 residues. Germline V lookup: CDR1 SGHAT, CDR2 FQNNGV.

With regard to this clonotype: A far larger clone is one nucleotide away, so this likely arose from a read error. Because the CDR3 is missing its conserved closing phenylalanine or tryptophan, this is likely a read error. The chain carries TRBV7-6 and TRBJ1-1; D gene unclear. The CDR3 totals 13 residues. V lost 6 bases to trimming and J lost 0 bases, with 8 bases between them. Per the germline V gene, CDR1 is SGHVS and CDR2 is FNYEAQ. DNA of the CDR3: TGTGCCAGCAGGGCGGTAATGAACACTGAAGCTTTCATT. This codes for CASRAVMNTEAFI.

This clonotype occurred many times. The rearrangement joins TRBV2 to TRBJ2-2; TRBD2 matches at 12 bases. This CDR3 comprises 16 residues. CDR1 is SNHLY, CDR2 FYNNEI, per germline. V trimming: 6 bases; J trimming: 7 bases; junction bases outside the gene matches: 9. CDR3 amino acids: CASRPLAGGPGGELFF. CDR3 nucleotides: TGTGCCAGCAGACCGCTAGCGGGAGGGCCCGGCGGGGAGCTGTTTTTT.

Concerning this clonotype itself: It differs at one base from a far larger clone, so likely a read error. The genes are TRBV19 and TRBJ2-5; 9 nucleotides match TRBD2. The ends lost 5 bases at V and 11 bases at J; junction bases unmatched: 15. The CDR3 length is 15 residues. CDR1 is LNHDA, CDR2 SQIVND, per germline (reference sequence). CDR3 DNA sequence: TGTGCCAGTAGTCCCGGGCTAGCGGGGAACAATGAGCAGTACTTC. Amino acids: CASSPGLAGNNEQYF.

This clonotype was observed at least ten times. DNA for the CDR3: TGTGCCAGCAGTGGGGAGGGGGTGATAATGAACACTGAAGCTTTCTTT. Amino acid sequence: CASSGEGVIMNTEAFF. V usage is TRBV27 and J usage is TRBJ1-1; perhaps TRBD1 as D (6 bases). V was trimmed by 5 bases and J by 0 bases, leaving 16 bases between them. The CDR3 sequence is 16 residues long. Germline V lookup: CDR1 MNHEY, CDR2 SMNVEV (reference sequence).

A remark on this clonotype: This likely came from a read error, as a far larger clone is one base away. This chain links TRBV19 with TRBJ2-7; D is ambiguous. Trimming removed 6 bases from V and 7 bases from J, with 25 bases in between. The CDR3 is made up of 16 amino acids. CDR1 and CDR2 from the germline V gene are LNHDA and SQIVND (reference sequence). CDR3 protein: CASSPRAASSYNEQYF. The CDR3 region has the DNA TGTGCCAGTAGCCCCCGGGCTGCAAGCTCCTACAATGAGCAGTACTTC.

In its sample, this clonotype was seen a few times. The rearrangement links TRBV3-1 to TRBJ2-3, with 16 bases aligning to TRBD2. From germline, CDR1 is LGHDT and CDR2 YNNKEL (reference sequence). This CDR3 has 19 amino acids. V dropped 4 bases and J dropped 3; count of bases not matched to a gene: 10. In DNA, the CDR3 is TGTGCCAGCAGCCCCCTCGGGACTAGCGGGGGGGGGAGAACAGATACGCAGTATTTT. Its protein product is CASSPLGTSGGGRTDTQYF.

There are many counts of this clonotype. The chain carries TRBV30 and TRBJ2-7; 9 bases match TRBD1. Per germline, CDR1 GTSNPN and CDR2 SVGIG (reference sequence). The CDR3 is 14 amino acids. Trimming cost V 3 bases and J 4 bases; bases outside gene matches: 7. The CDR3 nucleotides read TGTGCCTGGAGAGCCGGGACAGGGAGATACGAGCAGTACTTC. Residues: CAWRAGTGRYEQYF.

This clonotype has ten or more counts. The CDR3 protein is CASSPGSHRDEQFF. The CDR3, as DNA: TGTGCCTCCTCCCCGGGATCCCATCGCGATGAGCAGTTCTTC. The chain carries TRBV30 and TRBJ2-1, with D perhaps matching TRBD2 (5 bases). The CDR3 has 14 residues. The germline CDR1 and CDR2 sequences are GTSNPN and SVGIG (reference sequence). V lost 7 bases and J 8 bases, leaving 21 bases between the germline ends.

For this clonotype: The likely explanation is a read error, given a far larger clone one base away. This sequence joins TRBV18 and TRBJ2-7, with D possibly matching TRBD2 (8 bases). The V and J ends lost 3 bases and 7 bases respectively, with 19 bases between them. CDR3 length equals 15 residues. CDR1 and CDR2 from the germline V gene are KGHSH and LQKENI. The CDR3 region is CASSPPGGGRNEQYF. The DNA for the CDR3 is TGTGCCAGCTCACCTCCGGGAGGGGGCAGGAATGAGCAGTACTTC.

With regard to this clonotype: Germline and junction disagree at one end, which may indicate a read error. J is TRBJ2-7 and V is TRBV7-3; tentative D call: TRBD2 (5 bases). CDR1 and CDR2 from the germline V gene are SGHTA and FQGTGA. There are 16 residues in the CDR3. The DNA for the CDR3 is TGTGCCAGCAGCCAAGTGCTGGGGAGCGTCTCCTACAAGCAGTACTTC. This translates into CASSQVLGSVSYKQYF.

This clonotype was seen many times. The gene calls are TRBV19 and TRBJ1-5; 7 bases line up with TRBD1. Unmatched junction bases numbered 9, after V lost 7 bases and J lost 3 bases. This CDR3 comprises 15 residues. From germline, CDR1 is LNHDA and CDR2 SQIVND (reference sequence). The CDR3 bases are TGTGCCAGTAATTTCCCGGGACAGATCAATCAGCCCCAGCATTTT. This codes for CASNFPGQINQPQHF.